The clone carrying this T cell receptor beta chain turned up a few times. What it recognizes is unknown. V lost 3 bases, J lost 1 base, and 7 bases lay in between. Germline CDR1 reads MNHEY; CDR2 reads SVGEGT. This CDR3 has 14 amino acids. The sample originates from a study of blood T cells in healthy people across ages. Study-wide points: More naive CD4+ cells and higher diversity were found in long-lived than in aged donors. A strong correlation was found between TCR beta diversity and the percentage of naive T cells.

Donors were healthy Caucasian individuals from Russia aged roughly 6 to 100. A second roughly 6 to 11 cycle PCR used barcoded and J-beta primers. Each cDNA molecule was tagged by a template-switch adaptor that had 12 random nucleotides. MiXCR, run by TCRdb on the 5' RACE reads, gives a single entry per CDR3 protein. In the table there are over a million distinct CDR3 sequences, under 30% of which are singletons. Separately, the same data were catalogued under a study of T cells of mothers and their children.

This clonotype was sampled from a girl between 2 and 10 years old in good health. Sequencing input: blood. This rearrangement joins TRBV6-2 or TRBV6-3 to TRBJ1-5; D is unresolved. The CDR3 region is CASSYTASNQPQHF. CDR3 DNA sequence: TGTGCCAGCAGTTATACAGCGAGCAATCAGCCCCAGCATTTT.